Listed below are T cell receptor beta chains from one sample, sequenced in a study of T cell therapy after organ transplantation. Assay: immunoSEQ multiplex PCR; the TCRdb copy retains only in-frame clones and omits some. The sample carries 20,000 to 25,000 clones, 84% recorded once. These receptors lack a known antigen. The source was CD8+ T cells from blood, collected after autologous CMV-specific T cell therapy. The receptors originated from a human patient who had received a solid organ transplant and had CMV disease. Some T cells may arise from the graft donor. Each CDR3 is given with its conserved first and last residue. A D gene is named only where the DNA matches it firmly. The listing skips clone size in some rows; elsewhere it reads once, few, many or a size class.

V	D	size	J	CDR3	DNA
TRBV7-3	TRBD1	.	TRBJ2-2	CASSRGTGRTGELFF	TGTGCCAGCAGCCGTGGGACAGGAAGGACCGGGGAGCTGTTTTTT
TRBV5-6	TRBD1	.	TRBJ2-1	CASSLGTGGYNEQFF	TGTGCCAGCAGCTTGGGGACAGGGGGCTACAATGAGCAGTTCTTC
TRBV7-2	.	.	TRBJ2-3	CASSLAKGADTQYF	TGTGCCAGCAGCTTAGCGAAGGGGGCAGATACGCAGTATTTT
TRBV29-1	TRBD1	once	TRBJ2-7	CSATGTGDEQYF	TGCAGCGCAACCGGGACAGGGGACGAGCAGTACTTC
TRBV7-2	.	.	TRBJ2-7	CASSYGAYSYEQYF	TGTGCCAGCAGCTACGGGGCTTACTCCTACGAGCAGTACTTC
TRBV4-3	TRBD2	.	TRBJ2-1	CASSQEASGMGNEQFF	TGCGCCAGCAGCCAAGAAGCTAGCGGGATGGGGAATGAGCAGTTCTTC
TRBV9	.	once	TRBJ2-7	CASSEGGLSYEQYF	TGTGCCAGCAGCGAGGGGGGGCTTTCCTACGAGCAGTACTTC
TRBV19	.	.	TRBJ2-7	CASSIVSQAEEQYF	TGTGCCAGTAGTATTGTTAGCCAGGCTGAAGAGCAGTACTTC
TRBV11-3	.	.	TRBJ1-1	CASSLAGARDTEAFF	TGTGCCAGCAGCTTAGCAGGGGCGCGGGACACTGAAGCTTTCTTT
TRBV4-2	TRBD1	.	TRBJ2-3	CASSQEGQGASTDTQYF	TGTGCCAGCAGCCAAGAAGGACAGGGGGCTAGCACAGATACGCAGTATTTT
TRBV7-3	TRBD2	.	TRBJ2-5	CASSLFPSGRLGGETQYF	TGTGCCAGCAGCTTATTCCCTAGCGGGAGGTTAGGGGGGGAGACCCAGTACTTC
TRBV21-1	.	.	TRBJ2-2	CASSLEKLFF	TGTGCCAGCAGCTTGGAAAAGCTGTTTTTT
TRBV5-1	.	.	TRBJ2-1	CASSLALHREQFF	TGCGCCAGCAGCTTGGCCCTCCACAGGGAGCAGTTCTTC
TRBV29-1	.	.	TRBJ2-1	CSADRRGYNEQFF	TGCAGCGCCGACAGGAGGGGTTACAATGAGCAGTTCTTC
TRBV7-2	.	.	TRBJ2-7	CASSWLFAGIYEQYF	TGTGCCAGCAGCTGGCTGTTTGCAGGGATCTACGAGCAGTACTTC
TRBV4-1	TRBD2	.	TRBJ2-7	CASSQGDGLAGVAYEQYF	TGCGCCAGCAGCCAAGGGGACGGTCTAGCGGGAGTCGCCTACGAGCAGTACTTC
TRBV9	.	.	TRBJ2-3	CASSVAAGPGDTQYF	TGTGCCAGCAGCGTAGCTGCAGGACCAGGGGATACGCAGTATTTT
TRBV27	TRBD1	.	TRBJ1-1	CASSLSGTAGNTEAFF	TGTGCCAGCAGTTTATCGGGGACAGCCGGAAACACTGAAGCTTTCTTT
TRBV13	.	few	TRBJ2-7	CASSFLGEQYF	TGTGCCAGCAGCTTTCTGGGCGAGCAGTACTTC
TRBV27	.	.	TRBJ1-1	CASSIGGDRAFF	TGTGCCAGCAGCATAGGGGGGGATCGAGCTTTCTTT
TRBV27	.	.	TRBJ2-1	CASKAGVSSYNEQFF	TGTGCCAGCAAGGCGGGCGTGAGCTCCTACAATGAGCAGTTCTTC
TRBV19	.	.	TRBJ1-6	CASHVDSYNSPLHF	TGTGCCAGTCACGTGGACTCCTATAATTCACCCCTCCACTTT
TRBV10-3	.	.	TRBJ2-3	CAISEPGGYGDTQYF	TGTGCCATCAGTGAACCAGGGGGGTACGGGGATACGCAGTATTTT
TRBV9	.	.	TRBJ1-1	CASSPPQLTEAFF	TGTGCCAGCAGCCCCCCCCAACTCACTGAAGCTTTCTTT
TRBV11-2	.	.	TRBJ2-7	CASSLGQWRLDDGEQYF	TGTGCCAGCAGCTTAGGTCAGTGGCGGCTGGATGACGGCGAGCAGTACTTC
TRBV6-5	.	.	TRBJ2-7	CASSYSGAYEQYF	TGTGCCAGCAGTTACTCGGGGGCGTACGAGCAGTACTTC
TRBV5-6	TRBD1	.	TRBJ2-7	CASSGGTGAFREQYF	TGTGCCAGCAGCGGCGGGACAGGGGCTTTTCGCGAGCAGTACTTC
TRBV9	TRBD2	.	TRBJ2-5	CASSSTGGAQETQYF	TGTGCCAGCAGCTCGACCGGGGGGGCCCAAGAGACCCAGTACTTC
TRBV9	TRBD2	.	TRBJ2-5	CASSSGGEETQYF	TGTGCCAGCAGTAGCGGGGGGGAAGAGACCCAGTACTTC
TRBV4-2	TRBD2	few	TRBJ2-1	CASSQDEASGGNEQFF	TGTGCCAGCAGCCAAGATGAGGCTAGCGGGGGGAATGAGCAGTTCTTC
TRBV6-6	.	.	TRBJ1-1	CASPSNTEAFF	TGTGCCTCACCATCGAACACTGAAGCTTTCTTT
TRBV4-3	TRBD2	.	TRBJ2-7	CASSQDRAGGSYEQYF	TGCGCCAGCAGCCAAGATCGAGCGGGAGGATCCTACGAGCAGTACTTC
TRBV6-5	.	.	TRBJ2-5	CASSPDSQETQYF	TGTGCCAGCAGTCCGGACAGCCAAGAGACCCAGTACTTC
TRBV11-2	.	.	TRBJ2-7	CASSFFGQDASYEQYF	TGTGCCAGCAGCTTTTTCGGGCAGGATGCATCCTACGAGCAGTACTTC
TRBV7-9	.	.	TRBJ1-5	CASSLRAGPNQPQHF	TGTGCCAGCAGCCTCAGGGCAGGCCCCAATCAGCCCCAGCATTTT
TRBV28	TRBD1	.	TRBJ1-2	CASSPPRDRYYGYTF	TGTGCCAGCAGTCCACCCCGGGACAGGTACTATGGCTACACCTTC
TRBV13	.	.	TRBJ1-1	CASSFRGAEAFF	TGTGCCAGCAGCTTTAGGGGGGCTGAAGCTTTCTTT
TRBV27	TRBD1	.	TRBJ2-5	CASSHGTGGFQTQYF	TGTGCCAGCAGTCACGGGACAGGGGGCTTCCAGACCCAGTACTTC
TRBV28	.	.	TRBJ1-5	CAGGASSYNQPQHF	TGTGCCGGAGGAGCCTCGAGCTACAATCAGCCCCAGCATTTT
TRBV4-3	.	once	TRBJ1-4	CASSQDYGGWVREKLFF	TGCGCCAGCAGCCAAGATTACGGCGGGTGGGTGCGAGAAAAACTGTTTTTT
TRBV15	TRBD2	.	TRBJ2-7	CATREGGSGGAWQYF	TGTGCCACCAGGGAAGGGGGAAGCGGGGGGGCCTGGCAGTACTTC
TRBV27	.	.	TRBJ1-2	CASSFGDNYGYTF	TGTGCCAGCAGTTTCGGGGATAACTATGGCTACACCTTC
TRBV7-6	.	once	TRBJ1-1	CASSSEGSNTEAFF	TGTGCCAGCAGCTCCGAAGGCTCAAACACTGAAGCTTTCTTT
TRBV27	TRBD1	.	TRBJ1-1	CASSLLYPGQGEHTEAFF	TGTGCCAGCAGTTTACTCTACCCTGGACAGGGTGAGCACACTGAAGCTTTCTTT
TRBV7-6	TRBD2	.	TRBJ2-7	CASSPSGTGYEQYF	TGTGCCAGCAGCCCCAGCGGGACCGGCTACGAGCAGTACTTC
TRBV28	TRBD1	few	TRBJ2-5	CASSSGQGATETQYF	TGTGCCAGCAGCTCCGGACAGGGGGCGACGGAGACCCAGTACTTC
TRBV15	.	.	TRBJ2-5	CATSGGLQTGWVRETQYF	TGTGCCACCAGCGGCGGCCTTCAGACAGGTTGGGTTAGGGAGACCCAGTACTTC
TRBV4-1	TRBD1	.	TRBJ2-7	CASSQEGLDRGLDYEQYF	TGCGCCAGCAGCCAAGAAGGTCTGGACAGGGGCCTCGACTACGAGCAGTACTTC
TRBV13	.	.	TRBJ2-2	CASSLGAGWNTGELFF	TGTGCCAGCAGCTTAGGCGCAGGGTGGAACACCGGGGAGCTGTTTTTT
TRBV19	TRBD1	.	TRBJ2-7	CASSPGQGPYEQYF	TGTGCCAGTAGCCCGGGACAGGGACCCTACGAGCAGTACTTC
TRBV7-2	TRBD1	.	TRBJ1-5	CASSPAGGLGQPQHF	TGTGCCAGCAGCCCGGCAGGGGGACTGGGTCAGCCCCAGCATTTT
TRBV6-4	.	.	TRBJ2-2	CASSVGESTGELFF	TGTGCCAGCAGTGTGGGGGAGAGCACCGGGGAGCTGTTTTTT
TRBV5-6	TRBD1	.	TRBJ2-7	CASSLQGAYERYF	TGTGCCAGCAGCTTGCAGGGGGCGTACGAGCGGTACTTC
TRBV4-3	.	.	TRBJ2-1	CASSQDSTGSYNEQFF	TGCGCCAGCAGCCAAGATAGTACGGGGTCCTACAATGAGCAGTTCTTC
TRBV30	TRBD1	.	TRBJ2-7	CAWAGQEGDEQYF	TGTGCCTGGGCGGGACAGGAGGGAGACGAGCAGTACTTC